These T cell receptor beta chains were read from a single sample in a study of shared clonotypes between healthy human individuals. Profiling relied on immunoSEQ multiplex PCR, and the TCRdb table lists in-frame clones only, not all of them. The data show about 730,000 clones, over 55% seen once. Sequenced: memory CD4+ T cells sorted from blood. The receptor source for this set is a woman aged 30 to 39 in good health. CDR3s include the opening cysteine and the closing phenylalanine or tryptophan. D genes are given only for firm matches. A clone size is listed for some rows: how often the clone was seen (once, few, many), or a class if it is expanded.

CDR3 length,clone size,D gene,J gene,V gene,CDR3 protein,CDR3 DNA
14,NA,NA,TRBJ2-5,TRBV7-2,CASSPQGSQETQYF,TGTGCCAGCAGCCCGCAGGGAAGCCAAGAGACCCAGTACTTC
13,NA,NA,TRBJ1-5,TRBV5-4,CASSADPNQPQHF,TGTGCCAGCAGCGCCGACCCCAATCAGCCCCAGCATTTT
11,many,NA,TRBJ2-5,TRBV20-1,CSASRAETQYF,TGCAGTGCTAGCAGGGCAGAGACCCAGTACTTC
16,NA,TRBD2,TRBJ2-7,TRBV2,CASSETTLAGDYEQYF,TGTGCCAGCAGTGAAACAACCCTAGCGGGAGACTACGAGCAGTACTTC
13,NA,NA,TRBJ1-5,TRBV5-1,CASSLALNQPQHF,TGCGCCAGCAGCTTGGCGCTCAATCAGCCCCAGCATTTT
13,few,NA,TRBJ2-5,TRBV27,CASSFSRQETQYF,TGTGCCAGCAGTTTTAGTAGACAAGAGACCCAGTACTTC
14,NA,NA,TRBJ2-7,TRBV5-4,CASSPGQRTYEQYF,TGTGCCAGCAGCCCCGGGCAGAGAACTTACGAGCAGTACTTC
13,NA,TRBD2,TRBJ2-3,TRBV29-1,CSVFLAGADTQYF,TGCAGCGTTTTTCTAGCGGGAGCAGATACGCAGTATTTT
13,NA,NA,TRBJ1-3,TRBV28,CAGQGSSGNTIYF,TGTGCCGGACAAGGGTCCTCTGGAAACACCATATATTTT
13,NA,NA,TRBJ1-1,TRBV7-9,CASSSAIGSEAFF,TGTGCCAGCAGCTCGGCCATCGGGTCGGAAGCTTTCTTT
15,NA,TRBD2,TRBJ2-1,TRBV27,CASSRTSGPYNEQFF,TGTGCCAGCAGTCGCACTAGCGGGCCTTACAATGAGCAGTTCTTC
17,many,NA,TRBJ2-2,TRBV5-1,CASSLVVTGPRTGELFF,TGCGCCAGCAGCTTGGTTGTGACAGGCCCAAGGACCGGGGAGCTGTTTTTT
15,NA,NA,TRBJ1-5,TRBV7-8,CASSLALGRNQPQHF,TGTGCCAGCAGCTTAGCGCTCGGTAGAAATCAGCCCCAGCATTTT
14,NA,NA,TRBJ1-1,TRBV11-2,CASSFIQGGTEAFF,TGTGCCAGCAGCTTCATACAGGGTGGTACTGAAGCTTTCTTT
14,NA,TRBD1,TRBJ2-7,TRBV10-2,CASNPGQGSYEQYF,TGCGCCAGCAATCCGGGACAGGGCTCCTACGAGCAGTACTTC
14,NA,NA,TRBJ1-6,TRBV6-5,CASSYGHQEAPLHF,TGTGCCAGCAGTTATGGACATCAAGAGGCACCCCTCCACTTT
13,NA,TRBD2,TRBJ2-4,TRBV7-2,CASTPGGGNIQYF,TGTGCCAGCACCCCGGGGGGGGGTAACATTCAGTACTTC